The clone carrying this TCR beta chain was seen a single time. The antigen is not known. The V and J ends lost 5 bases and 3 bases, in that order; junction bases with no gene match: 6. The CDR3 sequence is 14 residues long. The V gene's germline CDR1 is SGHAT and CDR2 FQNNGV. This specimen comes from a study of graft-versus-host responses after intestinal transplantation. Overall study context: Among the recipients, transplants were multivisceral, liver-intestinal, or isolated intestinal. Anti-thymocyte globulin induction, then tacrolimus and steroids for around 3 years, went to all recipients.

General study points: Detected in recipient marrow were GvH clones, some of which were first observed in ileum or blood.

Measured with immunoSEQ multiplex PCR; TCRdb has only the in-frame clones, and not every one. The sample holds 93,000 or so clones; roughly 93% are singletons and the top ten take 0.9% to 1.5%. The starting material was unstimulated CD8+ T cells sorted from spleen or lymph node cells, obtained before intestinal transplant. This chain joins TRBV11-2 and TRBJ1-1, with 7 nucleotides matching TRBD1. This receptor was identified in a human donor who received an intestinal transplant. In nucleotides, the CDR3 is TGTGCCAGCAGCCCCCGACAGGGTCACACTGAAGCTTTCTTT. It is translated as CASSPRQGHTEAFF.